The 32 T cell receptor beta chains below were found in one sample sequenced in a study of beta chain features in type 1 diabetes. Sequenced material consisted of expressed TCRB transcripts (all of the isolated RNA was reverse transcribed). Here immunoSEQ multiplex PCR was the method, and the copy in TCRdb shows in-frame clones only, minus some. The data show about 250,000 clones, with roughly 13% seen just once and about 0.026% held by the top ten. Sequencing was done on a sample of naive CD4+ T cells from blood. The receptors originated from a woman between 40 and 50 years old in good health.

This clone was seen a few times. The J gene is TRBJ2-3, the V gene TRBV10-3, with TRBD2 as a possible D gene (6 bases). Germline assignment: CDR1 ENHRY and CDR2 SYGVKD. The CDR3 covers 13 residues. V dropped 10 bases and J dropped 4 bases, with 15 bases sitting between them. As DNA, the CDR3 is TGTGCCACCAGGGACGGAGGGCCAGATACGCAGTATTTT. Protein: CATRDGGPDTQYF.

This clone was seen just once. This sequence joins TRBV5-1 and TRBJ1-2, with D perhaps matching TRBD1 (6 bases). Trimming cost V 5 bases and J 4 bases, with 21 bases left between them. The CDR3 contains 16 residues. Germline lookup yields CDR1 SGHRS and CDR2 YFSETQ. The CDR3 nucleotides read TGCGCCAGCAGATCGTCCCCGGGACAACAATTCTATGGCTACACCTTC. The encoded protein is CASRSSPGQQFYGYTF. Combining the CDR3 with reference TRBV5-1 and TRBJ1-2 gives the whole variable domain KAGVTQTPRYLIKTRGQQVTLSCSPISGHRSVSWYQQTPGQGLQFLFEYFSETQRNKGNFPGRFSGRQFSNSRSEMNVSTLELGDSALYLCASRSSPGQQFYGYTFGSGTRLTVV.

The chain employs TRBV6-4 and TRBJ1-5; 10 positions agree with TRBD1. The CDR3 is made up of 18 amino acids. V lost 7 bases, J lost 0 bases, and 12 bases stayed unmatched. Germline CDR1 MRHNA, CDR2 SNTAGT. The CDR3 protein is CASTETGQGTYSNQPQHF. For the CDR3, the DNA is TGTGCCAGCACTGAGACGGGACAGGGGACCTATAGCAATCAGCCCCAGCATTTT.

This clone was counted a few times. V and J are TRBV6-5 and TRBJ1-1; D is undetermined. Trimming shortened V by 10 bases and J by 1 base, and 13 bases separated the two germline ends. Germline-derived CDR1 and CDR2 are MNHEY and SVGAGI. The CDR3 is 13 residues long. CDR3 sequence reads: CAITPAANTEAFF. The CDR3 coding sequence is TGTGCCATCACCCCGGCGGCGAACACTGAAGCTTTCTTT.

The rearrangement uses TRBV7-9 and TRBJ2-2; 7 bases line up with TRBD1. V shed 5 bases and J 3 bases; nucleotides not matched to a gene: 9. The CDR3 spans 16 residues. Per the germline V gene, CDR1 is SEHNR and CDR2 is FQNEAQ (reference sequence). The DNA for the CDR3 is TGTGCCAGCAGCCCTAGGGGGCAGGGGTACACCGGGGAGCTGTTTTTT. Translation: CASSPRGQGYTGELFF.

The chain has TRBV6-1 and TRBJ2-3; no clear D. Trimming pared 5 bases from V and 0 bases from J, leaving 12 bases between. This CDR3 is built from 15 residues. Looked up from germline, CDR1 is MNHNS and CDR2 is SASEGT. The CDR3 sequence: CASSLQDPSTDTQYF. The DNA for the CDR3 is TGTGCCAGCAGTCTCCAGGATCCTAGCACAGATACGCAGTATTTT.

This chain joins TRBV4-1 and TRBJ2-7, with D perhaps matching TRBD2 (6 bases). This CDR3 region has 17 residues. Germline loops: CDR1 MGHRA, CDR2 YSYEKL. The V gene lost 0 bases and the J gene lost 2 bases, with 17 bases spanning the gap. The CDR3 region is CASSQDRGTEGAYEQYF. The CDR3 nucleotides read TGCGCCAGCAGCCAAGATCGCGGGACGGAGGGAGCCTACGAGCAGTACTTC.

The J gene is TRBJ2-1, the V gene TRBV9; tentatively, D is TRBD1 (5 bases). Germline CDR1 reads SGDLS; CDR2 reads YYNGEE. CDR3 length: 16 amino acids. V lost 4 bases and J lost 0, with 14 bases in between. CDR3 nucleotides: TGTGCCAGCAGCAAATCAGGGCAGAGCTCCTACAATGAGCAGTTCTTC. This codes for CASSKSGQSSYNEQFF. Combining the CDR3 with reference TRBV9 and TRBJ2-1 gives the whole variable domain DSGVTQTPKHLITATGQRVTLRCSPRSGDLSVYWYQQSLDQGLQFLIQYYNGEERAKGNILERFSAQQFPDLHSELNLSSLELGDSALYFCASSKSGQSSYNEQFFGPGTRLTVL.

The V call is TRBV6-5, the J call TRBJ1-6; D may be TRBD1 (6 bases). The CDR3 is made up of 14 amino acids. The germline gives CDR1 MNHEY, CDR2 SVGAGI. Trimming removed 6 bases from V and 2 bases from J, with 8 bases in between. The CDR3 spells CASRQGTYNSPLHF. The CDR3 coding sequence is TGTGCCAGCAGACAGGGAACCTATAATTCACCCCTCCACTTT.

The chain combines TRBV4-1 with TRBJ2-1; D perhaps matches TRBD1 (5 bases). Germline-derived CDR1 and CDR2 are MGHRA and YSYEKL. The V and J ends lost 1 base and 3 bases respectively, with 13 bases between them. The CDR3 totals 16 residues. Written as DNA, the CDR3 is TGCGCCAGCAGCCAAGCGGACACGGTAGTCTACAATGAGCAGTTCTTC. Amino acids: CASSQADTVVYNEQFF.

This clone was seen a few times. J is TRBJ1-4 and V is TRBV28; D unclear. The CDR3 is 13 amino acids. V lost 5 bases and J 7 bases, leaving 11 bases between the germline ends. Per germline, CDR1 MDHEN and CDR2 SYDVKM. For the CDR3, the DNA is TGTGCCAGCAGTCCCCTCGAGGGTGAAAAACTGTTTTTT. Its translation: CASSPLEGEKLFF.

V is TRBV5-4 and J is TRBJ1-1; no reliable D call. Germline CDR1 and CDR2: SGHNT and YYREEE (reference sequence). This CDR3 has 12 residues. The V end was cut by 0 bases, the J end by 6 bases, with 6 bases between. The CDR3 region has the DNA TGTGCCAGCAGCTTGGCGGCGGCTGAAGCTTTCTTT. Translation: CASSLAAAEAFF.

The gene calls are TRBV4-1 and TRBJ1-1; 10 bases are a match to TRBD1. The germline CDR1 and CDR2 sequences are MGHRA and YSYEKL. The CDR3 spans 16 residues. V lost 3 bases and J lost 6; bases outside the gene matches: 10. CDR3 residues: CASSHRGTGAGAEAFF. CDR3 sequence (DNA): TGCGCCAGCAGCCACAGGGGGACAGGGGCCGGCGCTGAAGCTTTCTTT.

There are a few counts of this clone. The chain is built from TRBV6-5 and TRBJ2-5, with D perhaps matching TRBD1 (7 bases). The CDR3 contains 15 residues. The germline V gene encodes CDR1 MNHEY and CDR2 SVGAGI. The V and J ends lost 0 bases and 5 bases respectively, with 13 bases between them. The CDR3 reads CASSYSEGARETQYF. In nucleotides, the CDR3 is TGTGCCAGCAGTTACTCGGAGGGGGCCCGGGAGACCCAGTACTTC.

This clone was seen a few times. The rearrangement joins TRBV7-9 to TRBJ2-5; no clear D. The CDR3 extends over 11 amino acids. The V gene's germline CDR1 is SEHNR and CDR2 FQNEAQ (reference sequence). V lost 5 bases to trimming and J lost 3 bases, with 4 bases between them. This CDR3 reads CASSQKETQYF. DNA for the CDR3: TGTGCCAGCAGCCAGAAAGAGACCCAGTACTTC.

V and J are TRBV19 and TRBJ1-1, with TRBD1 as a possible D gene (6 bases). The CDR3 extends over 14 amino acids. V lost 1 base and J 2 bases, leaving 8 bases between the germline ends. Germline values: CDR1 LNHDA, CDR2 SQIVND (reference sequence). In nucleotides, the CDR3 is TGTGCCAGTAGTATAGCAGGGGATAACACTGAAGCTTTCTTT. Protein: CASSIAGDNTEAFF. Looking up the rest from reference TRBV19 and TRBJ1-1 gives the full variable domain: DGGITQSPKYLFRKEGQNVTLSCEQNLNHDAMYWYRQDPGQGLRLIYYSQIVNDFQKGDIAEGYSVSREKKESFPLTVTSAQKNPTAFYLCASSIAGDNTEAFFGQGTRLTVV.

The chain combines TRBV6-6 with TRBJ2-5; 9 bases fit TRBD2. The CDR3 is 15 residues long. The junction had 8 bases not matched to a gene; V was cut back by 4 bases and J by 5 bases. Germline values: CDR1 MNHNY, CDR2 SVGAGI (reference sequence). The CDR3: CASSSSAGGIETQYF. As DNA, the CDR3 is TGTGCCAGCAGTTCATCAGCGGGGGGCATCGAGACCCAGTACTTC.

This clone was counted between two and nine times. The CDR3 sequence: CASSFVADEAFF. DNA for the CDR3: TGTGCCAGCAGCTTTGTGGCCGATGAAGCTTTCTTT. V is TRBV5-4 and J is TRBJ1-1; D is uncertain. V shed 2 bases and J shed 7 bases, with 9 bases lying between them. The CDR3 runs to 12 residues. In germline, CDR1 is SGHNT, CDR2 YYREEE (reference sequence).

This clone was found a few times. V usage is TRBV5-4 and J usage is TRBJ1-3; 8 bases line up with TRBD1. CDR1 SGHNT and CDR2 YYREEE come from the germline V gene (reference sequence). The CDR3 is made up of 16 amino acids. Trimming took 4 bases from V and 0 from J; bases not matched to a gene: 6. The CDR3 DNA reads as TGTGCCAGCAGCAGCGGACAGGGCCGCTCTGGAAACACCATATATTTT. It yields the protein CASSSGQGRSGNTIYF.

This clone has a handful of counts. The chain joins TRBV19 to TRBJ2-7; TRBD1 agrees at 7 bases. Per the germline V gene, CDR1 is LNHDA and CDR2 is SQIVND (reference sequence). J gave up 1 base and V 4 bases, and 4 bases lay outside the gene matches. This CDR3 contains 14 residues. The CDR3 spells CASSNPGGSYEQYF. CDR3 sequence (DNA): TGTGCCAGTAGTAACCCAGGGGGTTCCTACGAGCAGTACTTC.

The genes are TRBV7-2 and TRBJ2-3; 7 bases are shared with TRBD2. Germline loops: CDR1 SGHTA, CDR2 FQGNSA. V gave up 5 bases and J gave up 6 bases; unmatched junction bases: 17. CDR3 length equals 17 residues. The CDR3 loop reads CASSRGRAIGTWDTQYF. The CDR3 DNA reads TGTGCCAGCAGCCGAGGGAGGGCCATTGGAACATGGGATACGCAGTATTTT.

The chain links TRBV9 to TRBJ2-3, with TRBD2 identical over 9 bases. The CDR3 contains 17 residues. Germline lookup yields CDR1 SGDLS and CDR2 YYNGEE. V gave up 0 bases and J gave up 5 bases; unmatched junction bases: 10. In DNA form, the CDR3 reads TGTGCCAGCAGCGTAGGTGTCAAGCGGGGGGCCCAAGATACGCAGTATTTT. Its translation: CASSVGVKRGAQDTQYF.

The V gene is TRBV6-5, the J gene TRBJ1-6; D gene unclear. The V end was cut by 8 bases, the J end by 4 bases, with 15 bases between. The CDR3 length is 15 residues. Germline V CDR1 and CDR2: MNHEY, SVGAGI. CDR3 protein: CASALVTVYNSPLHF. The DNA for the CDR3 is TGTGCCAGCGCTTTAGTTACGGTGTATAATTCACCCCTCCACTTT.

The CDR3 DNA reads as TGTGCCAGCAGCTTGGGGGCGGAAGAGACCCAGTACTTC. Translated, it gives CASSLGAEETQYF. This chain connects TRBV7-9 to TRBJ2-5; D is possibly TRBD1 (6 bases). The CDR3 length is 13 residues. The V and J ends lost 3 bases and 3 bases respectively, with 8 bases between them. Germline V CDR1 and CDR2: SEHNR, FQNEAQ (reference sequence).

The rearrangement links TRBV6-1 to TRBJ1-1, with 7 bases identical to TRBD1. The CDR3 totals 14 residues. Germline CDR1 MNHNS, CDR2 SASEGT. The J segment lost 10 bases and the V segment lost 4 bases, leaving 12 bases of the junction unmatched. CDR3 sequence reads: CASSGAGGLRGAFF. The CDR3 DNA follows: TGTGCCAGCAGTGGGGCAGGGGGGCTGCGAGGAGCTTTCTTT.

In this sample, this clone turned up a few times. This sequence joins TRBV5-1 and TRBJ2-7, with D perhaps matching TRBD2 (6 bases). V lost 1 base, J lost 1 base, and 9 bases lay in between. This CDR3 spans 14 amino acids. Germline CDR1 reads SGHRS; CDR2 reads YFSETQ. CDR3 protein: CASSLQTSSYEQYF. The CDR3 DNA is TGCGCCAGCAGCTTGCAGACTAGTTCCTACGAGCAGTACTTC.

The chain uses TRBV5-1 and TRBJ2-7; 7 positions agree with TRBD1. Germline trimming cut 5 bases from V and 4 bases from J; bases unmatched to any gene: 6. Germline V gene lookup returns CDR1 SGHRS and CDR2 YFSETQ. This CDR3 is built from 13 residues. The CDR3, as DNA: TGCGCCAGCAGTAAAGACAGGGAATACGAGCAGTACTTC. This gives the protein CASSKDREYEQYF.

This clone was seen ten or more times. CDR3 bases: TGCAGCGTCGCCCGGGACAGGGGCTACGAGCAGTACTTC. Protein product: CSVARDRGYEQYF. The chain joins TRBV29-1 to TRBJ2-7; 10 bases match TRBD1. The CDR3 is 13 residues long. Trimming removed 6 bases from V and 3 bases from J; junction bases left unmatched: 5. Germline CDR1 SQVTM, CDR2 ANQGSEA.

V and J are TRBV6-6 and TRBJ2-2, with a weak D call TRBD2 (6 bases). Deletions cut 7 bases from V and 1 base from J, with 13 bases between. CDR3 length equals 15 residues. Germline CDR1 is MNHNY and CDR2 is SVGAGI (reference sequence). The CDR3 nucleotides are TGTGCCAGCATGCCTAGGGGAGGGAACACCGGGGAGCTGTTTTTT. It specifies CASMPRGGNTGELFF.

This rearrangement joins TRBV19 to TRBJ2-3; 9 positions match TRBD1. CDR1 and CDR2 (germline): LNHDA, SQIVND (reference sequence). This CDR3 contains 16 residues. The V gene end was trimmed by 4 bases and the J gene end by 0 bases; junction bases not matched to a gene: 5. DNA of the CDR3: TGTGCCAGTAGTAGAAGGACAGGGGCTAGCACAGATACGCAGTATTTT. This sequence encodes CASSRRTGASTDTQYF.

This clone has a handful of counts. The V call is TRBV11-2, the J call TRBJ2-5; 9 bases are a match to TRBD1. This CDR3 comprises 17 residues. V was clipped by 0 bases and J by 5 bases; unmatched bases: 10. Per germline, CDR1 SGHAT and CDR2 FQNNGV. The CDR3 reads CASSLDRRGQGGETQYF. In DNA form, the CDR3 reads TGTGCCAGCAGCTTAGATCGGCGGGGACAGGGAGGGGAGACCCAGTACTTC.

This clone was found a few times. This chain connects TRBV14 to TRBJ2-3; 10 bases line up with TRBD2. Per germline, CDR1 SGHDN and CDR2 FVKESK. Unmatched junction bases numbered 8, after V lost 4 bases and J lost 4 bases. This CDR3 has 16 residues. The CDR3 loop is CASSLFRTSGADTQYF. The CDR3 DNA is TGTGCCAGCAGCCTGTTCCGAACTAGCGGGGCAGATACGCAGTATTTT. The full variable domain, its missing parts supplied by reference TRBV14 and TRBJ2-3, is EAGVTQFPSHSVIEKGQTVTLRCDPISGHDNLYWYRRVMGKEIKFLLHFVKESKQDESGMPNNRFLAERTGGTYSTLKVQPAELEDSGVYFCASSLFRTSGADTQYFGPGTRLTVL.